One and the same sample provided the 19 T cell receptor beta chains below, sequenced in a study of blood T cell repertoires in COVID-19. Method: immunoSEQ multiplex PCR; TCRdb's copy keeps in-frame clones and lacks some. The profile covers some 26,000 clones, with around 72% appearing a single time and about 43% taken by the ten largest. Sequencing used peripheral blood. The receptors stem from a woman aged 80 or older with acute or convalescent COVID-19.

The chain is built from TRBV3-1 (or the pseudogene TRBV3-2) and TRBJ1-1; D unclear. This CDR3 is built from 12 residues. Looked up from germline, CDR1 is LGHDT and CDR2 is YNNKEL (reference sequence). Between the trimmed V and J ends, which lost 8 bases and 4 bases, there was a span of 11 bases. This CDR3 is CASSTGSTEAFF. CDR3 DNA: TGTGCCAGCTCCACGGGGAGCACTGAAGCTTTCTTT.

This clone was picked up a small number of times. This rearrangement joins TRBV19 to TRBJ1-2; unclear D gene. The germline V and J ends were trimmed by 3 bases and 4 bases, with 12 bases remaining between them. The CDR3 is 14 amino acids. Germline V gives CDR1 LNHDA, CDR2 SQIVND (reference sequence). The CDR3 protein is CASSIPTYLYGYTF. The DNA for the CDR3 is TGTGCCAGTAGTATCCCCACATACCTCTATGGCTACACCTTC.

This clone was seen only a few times. The same CDR3 is also encoded by other DNA sequences in this sample. This chain joins TRBV2 and TRBJ1-5; D may be TRBD1 (5 bases). Trimming cost V 6 bases and J 0 bases, with 9 bases left between them. The CDR3 runs 14 residues. Germline CDR1 SNHLY, CDR2 FYNNEI. The CDR3 protein is CASRTGLSNQPQHF. The CDR3 coding sequence is TGTGCCAGCAGAACGGGACTTAGCAATCAGCCCCAGCATTTT.

CDR3 amino acids: CASSLAGDTEAFF. The CDR3 coding sequence is TGTGCCAGCAGCCTAGCCGGAGACACTGAAGCTTTCTTT. V usage is TRBV9 and J usage is TRBJ1-1; D is uncertain. This CDR3 spans 13 amino acids. The ends were cut back, 4 bases at V and 3 bases at J, with 10 bases in the middle. From germline, CDR1 is SGDLS and CDR2 YYNGEE.

V is TRBV6-6 and J is TRBJ1-4; maybe TRBD1 (6 bases). This CDR3 comprises 17 residues. Germline V gene sequence: CDR1 MNHNY, CDR2 SVGAGI (reference sequence). V shed 5 bases and J shed 4 bases, with 20 bases lying between them. CDR3 region: CASSPITGRLVNEKLFF. In nucleotides, the CDR3 is TGTGCCAGCAGTCCGATAACAGGGCGCCTCGTTAATGAAAAACTGTTTTTT.

V and J are TRBV3-1 (or the pseudogene TRBV3-2) and TRBJ1-4, with D unclear. Deletions cut 1 base from V and 11 bases from J, with 8 bases between. Germline CDR1 is LGHDT and CDR2 is YNNKEL (reference sequence). The CDR3 has 12 amino acids. The CDR3 loop is CASSQGAPKLFF. CDR3 sequence (DNA): TGTGCCAGCAGCCAAGGGGCACCCAAACTGTTTTTT.

The genes are TRBV11-2 and TRBJ1-3; D call uncertain. V shed 4 bases and J shed 9 bases, with 7 bases lying between them. CDR3 size: 11 residues. Germline CDR1 SGHAT, CDR2 FQNNGV. CDR3 sequence: CASSSRGTIYF. The CDR3 DNA follows: TGTGCCAGCAGCTCCCGGGGCACCATATATTTT. The full variable domain, in which reference TRBV11-2 and TRBJ1-3 provide the parts outside the CDR3, is EAGVAQSPRYKIIEKRQSVAFWCNPISGHATLYWYQQILGQGPKLLIQFQNNGVVDDSQLPKDRFSAERLKGVDSTLKIQPAKLEDSAVYLCASSSRGTIYFGEGSWLTVV.

V is TRBV7-9 and J is TRBJ1-2, with D tentatively TRBD1 (6 bases). V was cut by 3 bases and J by 5 bases, with 10 bases left in between. Germline CDR1 SEHNR, CDR2 FQNEAQ (reference sequence). The CDR3 contains 13 residues. The CDR3 region has the DNA TGTGCCAGCAGCTTGACAGGATTTTATGGCTACACCTTC. This codes for CASSLTGFYGYTF.

This clone was seen once. The rearrangement links TRBV12-5 to TRBJ2-3, with D perhaps matching TRBD1 (6 bases). The germline V and J ends were trimmed by 9 bases and 1 base, with 14 bases remaining between them. This CDR3 is 14 amino acids long. The germline gives CDR1 LGHNT, CDR2 FRNRAP. The CDR3 loop is CASTQGLGTDTQYF. CDR3 sequence (DNA): TGTGCTAGCACTCAGGGGTTGGGCACAGATACGCAGTATTTT.

The chain couples TRBV14 to TRBJ2-3; TRBD2 matches at 12 bases. Unmatched junction bases numbered 5, after V lost 5 bases and J lost 5 bases. Looked up from germline, CDR1 is SGHDN and CDR2 is FVKESK. The CDR3 runs 15 residues. The CDR3, as DNA: TGTGCCAGCAGCGGACTAGCGGGACTAGGAGATACGCAGTATTTT. Translation: CASSGLAGLGDTQYF.

J is TRBJ1-2 and V is TRBV5-1; D ambiguous. Germline CDR1 reads SGHRS; CDR2 reads YFSETQ. The CDR3 totals 14 residues. The V end was cut by 5 bases, the J end by 4 bases, with 15 bases between. CDR3 sequence (DNA): TGCGCCAGCAGTTCTGCCCAGGCCCCCTATGGCTACACCTTC. Amino acid sequence: CASSSAQAPYGYTF. The entire variable domain, with the rest obtained from reference TRBV5-1 and TRBJ1-2, is as follows: KAGVTQTPRYLIKTRGQQVTLSCSPISGHRSVSWYQQTPGQGLQFLFEYFSETQRNKGNFPGRFSGRQFSNSRSEMNVSTLELGDSALYLCASSSAQAPYGYTFGSGTRLTVV.

The chain is built from TRBV4-2 and TRBJ2-2, with 10 positions matching TRBD2. V shed 4 bases, J shed 3 bases, and the junction held 5 bases outside the gene matches. Germline CDR1 reads LGHNA; CDR2 reads YNFKEQ. The CDR3 is made up of 16 amino acids. The CDR3 is CASSPSAGGHTGELFF. The CDR3 DNA follows: TGTGCCAGCAGCCCCTCAGCGGGGGGGCACACCGGGGAGCTGTTTTTT.

This clone came up many times. The chain is built from TRBV2 and TRBJ1-1; 9 bases align to TRBD1. This CDR3 is 15 amino acids long. V lost 2 bases and J lost 6; bases outside the gene matches: 7. The germline gives CDR1 SNHLY, CDR2 FYNNEI. CDR3 nucleotide sequence: TGTGCCAGCAGTGAACGGGGGACAGGGTTGTCTGAAGCTTTCTTT. Translating gives CASSERGTGLSEAFF.

The sample holds a few counts of this clone. This chain joins TRBV7-9 and TRBJ1-6; the D gene is possibly TRBD1 (5 bases). V lost 0 bases to trimming and J lost 5 bases, with 11 bases between them. Germline CDR1 is SEHNR and CDR2 is FQNEAQ (reference sequence). The CDR3 runs to 16 residues. CDR3 nucleotide sequence: TGTGCCAGCAGCTTAGCCCCAGGGTACGATAATTCACCCCTCCACTTT. This gives the protein CASSLAPGYDNSPLHF.

V is TRBV2 and J is TRBJ1-3; the D gene is possibly TRBD1 (5 bases). The length of the CDR3 is 13 residues. Germline values: CDR1 SNHLY, CDR2 FYNNEI. Trimming removed 7 bases from V and 4 bases from J, with 11 bases in between. CDR3 nucleotides: TGTGCCAGCACCCGGACATCCGGAAACACCATATATTTT. Translating gives CASTRTSGNTIYF.

The chain employs TRBV7-2 and TRBJ2-1, with 8 bases aligning to TRBD2. Trimming cost V 3 bases and J 7 bases; bases outside gene matches: 8. This CDR3 has 15 residues. Germline lookup yields CDR1 SGHTA and CDR2 FQGNSA. The CDR3 loop reads CASSFRLAGSNEQFF. The DNA of the CDR3 is TGTGCCAGCAGCTTCAGGCTAGCGGGTTCTAATGAGCAGTTCTTC.

The CDR3 nucleotides read TGTGCCAGCAGCTTCTCCGGGACAGCTCACTACGAGCAGTACTTC. Its translation is CASSFSGTAHYEQYF. V and J are TRBV5-6 and TRBJ2-7; 7 nucleotides agree with TRBD1. With V trimmed by 2 bases and J by 3 bases, 8 bases remained unmatched. The CDR3 runs to 15 residues. Germline loops: CDR1 SGHDT, CDR2 YYEEEE.

This clone showed up many times. This rearrangement joins TRBV14 to TRBJ2-5, with D possibly matching TRBD1 (6 bases). This CDR3 has 12 amino acids. V lost 7 bases and J lost 5, with 11 bases in between. CDR1 SGHDN and CDR2 FVKESK come from the germline V gene. The CDR3 bases are TGTGCCAGCAACAGAGGGGGTGAGACCCAGTACTTC. Amino acid sequence: CASNRGGETQYF.

The rearrangement joins TRBV19 to TRBJ2-5; D call uncertain. Germline lookup yields CDR1 LNHDA and CDR2 SQIVND (reference sequence). The CDR3 has 14 amino acids. Trimming took off 2 bases at V and 1 base at J, with 8 bases between the two ends. CDR3 sequence (DNA): TGTGCCAGTAGTATACTAGGAGTCCAAGAGACCCAGTACTTC. Translation gives CASSILGVQETQYF.